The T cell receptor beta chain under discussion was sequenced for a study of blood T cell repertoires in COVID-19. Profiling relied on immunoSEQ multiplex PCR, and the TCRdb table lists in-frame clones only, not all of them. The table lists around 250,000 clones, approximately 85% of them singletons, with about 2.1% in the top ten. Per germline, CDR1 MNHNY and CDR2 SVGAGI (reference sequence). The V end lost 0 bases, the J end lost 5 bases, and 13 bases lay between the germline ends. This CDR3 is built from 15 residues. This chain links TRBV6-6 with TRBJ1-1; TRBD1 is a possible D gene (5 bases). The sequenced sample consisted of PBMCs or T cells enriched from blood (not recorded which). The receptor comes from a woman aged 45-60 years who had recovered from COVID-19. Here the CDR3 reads CASSYSVGGLTEAFF. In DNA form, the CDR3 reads TGTGCCAGCAGTTACTCGGTCGGGGGACTAACTGAAGCTTTCTTT.